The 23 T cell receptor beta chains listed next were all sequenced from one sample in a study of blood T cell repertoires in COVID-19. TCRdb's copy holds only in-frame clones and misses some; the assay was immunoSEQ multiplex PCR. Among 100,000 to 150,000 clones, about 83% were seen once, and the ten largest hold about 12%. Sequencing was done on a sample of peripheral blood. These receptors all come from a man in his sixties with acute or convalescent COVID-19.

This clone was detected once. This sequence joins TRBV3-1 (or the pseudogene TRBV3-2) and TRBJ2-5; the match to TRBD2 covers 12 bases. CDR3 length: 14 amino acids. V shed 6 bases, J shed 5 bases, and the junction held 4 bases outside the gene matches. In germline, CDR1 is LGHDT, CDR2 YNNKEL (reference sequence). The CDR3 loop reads CASSTSGRLETQYF. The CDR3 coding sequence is TGTGCCAGCAGTACTAGCGGGAGGTTGGAGACCCAGTACTTC.

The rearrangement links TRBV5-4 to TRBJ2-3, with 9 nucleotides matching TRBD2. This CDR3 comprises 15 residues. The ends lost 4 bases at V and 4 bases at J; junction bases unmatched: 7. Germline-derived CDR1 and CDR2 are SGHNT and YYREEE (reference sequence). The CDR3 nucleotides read TGTGCCAGCAGCGCCCGACTAGCGGCCCCAGATACGCAGTATTTT. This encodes CASSARLAAPDTQYF.

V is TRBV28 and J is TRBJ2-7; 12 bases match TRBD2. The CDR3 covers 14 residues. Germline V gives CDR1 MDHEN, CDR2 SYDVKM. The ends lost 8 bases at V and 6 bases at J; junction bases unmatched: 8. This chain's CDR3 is CASGLAGGRLEQYF. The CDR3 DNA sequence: TGTGCCAGCGGTCTAGCGGGAGGGCGTCTCGAGCAGTACTTC.

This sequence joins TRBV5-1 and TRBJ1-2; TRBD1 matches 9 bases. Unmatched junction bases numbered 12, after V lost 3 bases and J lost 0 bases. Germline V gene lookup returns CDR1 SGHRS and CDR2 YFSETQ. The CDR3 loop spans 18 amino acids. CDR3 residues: CASSSPPGGQGANYGYTF. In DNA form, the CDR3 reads TGCGCCAGCAGCTCCCCCCCGGGGGGACAGGGAGCTAACTATGGCTACACCTTC.

This CDR3 is CASSSTPSPAYNEQFF. The CDR3 DNA reads as TGTGCCAGCTCATCGACACCTAGCCCTGCCTACAATGAGCAGTTCTTC. The chain combines TRBV18 with TRBJ2-1; a weak D match, TRBD2 (5 bases). The V end was cut by 5 bases, the J end by 2 bases, with 16 bases between. This CDR3 contains 16 residues. The germline V gene encodes CDR1 KGHSH and CDR2 LQKENI.

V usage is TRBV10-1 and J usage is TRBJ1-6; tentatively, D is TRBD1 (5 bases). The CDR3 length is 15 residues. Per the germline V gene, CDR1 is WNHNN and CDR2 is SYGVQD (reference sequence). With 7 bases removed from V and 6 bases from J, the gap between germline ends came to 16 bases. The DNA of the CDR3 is TGCGCCAGCAATACGGGGGATGACCTTAATTCACCCCTCCACTTT. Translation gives CASNTGDDLNSPLHF.

The CDR3 sequence: CASSGQGGVNTEAFF. CDR3 DNA: TGTGCCAGCAGCGGACAGGGAGGGGTGAACACTGAAGCTTTCTTT. The chain employs TRBV7-9 and TRBJ1-1; TRBD1 matches at 8 bases. The CDR3 sequence is 15 residues long. J lost 0 bases, V lost 5 bases, and 5 bases had no gene match. The germline CDR1 and CDR2 sequences are SEHNR and FQNEAQ (reference sequence). Full variable domain (remainder filled in from reference TRBV7-9 and TRBJ1-1): DTGVSQNPRHKITKRGQNVTFRCDPISEHNRLYWYRQTLGQGPEFLTYFQNEAQLEKSRLLSDRFSAERPKGSFSTLEIQRTEQGDSAMYLCASSGQGGVNTEAFFGQGTRLTVV.

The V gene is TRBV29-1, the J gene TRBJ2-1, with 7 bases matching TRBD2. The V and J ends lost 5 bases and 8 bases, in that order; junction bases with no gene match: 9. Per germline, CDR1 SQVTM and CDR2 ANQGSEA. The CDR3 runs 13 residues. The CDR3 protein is CSVLPGGRYEQFF. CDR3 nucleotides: TGCAGCGTTCTTCCGGGAGGACGTTATGAGCAGTTCTTC.

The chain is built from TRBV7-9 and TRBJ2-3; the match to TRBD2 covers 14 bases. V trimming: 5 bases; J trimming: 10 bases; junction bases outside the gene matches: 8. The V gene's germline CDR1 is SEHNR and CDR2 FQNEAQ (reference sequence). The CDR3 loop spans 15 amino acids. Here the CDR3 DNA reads TGTGCCAGCAGCCTTGGGACTAGCGGGAGTGCGGCGCAGTATTTT. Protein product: CASSLGTSGSAAQYF. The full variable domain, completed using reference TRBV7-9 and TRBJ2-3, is DTGVSQNPRHKITKRGQNVTFRCDPISEHNRLYWYRQTLGQGPEFLTYFQNEAQLEKSRLLSDRFSAERPKGSFSTLEIQRTEQGDSAMYLCASSLGTSGSAAQYFGPGTRLTVL.

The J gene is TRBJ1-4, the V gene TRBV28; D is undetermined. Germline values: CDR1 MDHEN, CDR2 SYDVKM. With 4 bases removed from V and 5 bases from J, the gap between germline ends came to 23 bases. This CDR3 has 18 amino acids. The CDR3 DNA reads TGTGCCAGCAGTTCATCACCGCGGGGTTCCCTAGGAAATGAAAAACTGTTTTTT. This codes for CASSSSPRGSLGNEKLFF.

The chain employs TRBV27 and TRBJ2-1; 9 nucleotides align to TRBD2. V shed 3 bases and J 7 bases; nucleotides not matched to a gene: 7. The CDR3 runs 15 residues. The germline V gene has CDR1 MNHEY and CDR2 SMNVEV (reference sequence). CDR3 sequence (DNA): TGTGCCAGCAGTTTTAGAGCGGGAGGCATGAATGAGCAGTTCTTC. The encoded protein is CASSFRAGGMNEQFF.

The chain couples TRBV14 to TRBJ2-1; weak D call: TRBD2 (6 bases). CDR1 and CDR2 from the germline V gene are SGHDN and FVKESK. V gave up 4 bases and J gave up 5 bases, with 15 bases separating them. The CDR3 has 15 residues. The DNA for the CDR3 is TGTGCCAGCAGCCCGCGTCCCGGGGAGGACAATGAGCAGTTCTTC. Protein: CASSPRPGEDNEQFF.

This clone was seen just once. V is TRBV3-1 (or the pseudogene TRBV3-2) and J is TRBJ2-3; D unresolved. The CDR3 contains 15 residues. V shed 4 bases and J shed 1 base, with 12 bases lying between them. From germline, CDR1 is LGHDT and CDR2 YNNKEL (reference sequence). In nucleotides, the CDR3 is TGTGCCAGCAGCCCCTACTTGGTAGGCACAGATACGCAGTATTTT. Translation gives CASSPYLVGTDTQYF.

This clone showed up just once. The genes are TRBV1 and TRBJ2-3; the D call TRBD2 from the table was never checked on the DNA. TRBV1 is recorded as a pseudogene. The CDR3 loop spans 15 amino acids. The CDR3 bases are TGCACCCGTTATAGCGGGAGGGCCCCCCGAGAAACGCAGTATTTT. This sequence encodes CTRYSGRAPRETQYF.

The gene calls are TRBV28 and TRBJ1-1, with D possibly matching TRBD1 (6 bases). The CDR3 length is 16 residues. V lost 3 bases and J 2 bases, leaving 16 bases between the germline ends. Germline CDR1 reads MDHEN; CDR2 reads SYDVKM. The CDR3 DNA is TGTGCCAGCAGTTTCCACGCCGCAGGGGCCAACACTGAAGCTTTCTTT. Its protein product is CASSFHAAGANTEAFF.

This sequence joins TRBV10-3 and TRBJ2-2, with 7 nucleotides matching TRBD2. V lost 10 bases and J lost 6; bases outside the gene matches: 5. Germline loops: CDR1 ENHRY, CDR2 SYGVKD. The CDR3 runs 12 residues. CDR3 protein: CATRDYPGELFF. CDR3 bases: TGTGCCACCCGGGACTATCCCGGGGAGCTGTTTTTT.

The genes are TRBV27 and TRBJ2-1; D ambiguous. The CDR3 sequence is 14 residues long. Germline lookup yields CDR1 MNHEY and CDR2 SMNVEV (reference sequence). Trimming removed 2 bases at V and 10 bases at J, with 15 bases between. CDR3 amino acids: CASSLSSGYGEQFF. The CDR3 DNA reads TGTGCCAGCAGTTTAAGTTCCGGGTATGGCGAGCAGTTCTTC.

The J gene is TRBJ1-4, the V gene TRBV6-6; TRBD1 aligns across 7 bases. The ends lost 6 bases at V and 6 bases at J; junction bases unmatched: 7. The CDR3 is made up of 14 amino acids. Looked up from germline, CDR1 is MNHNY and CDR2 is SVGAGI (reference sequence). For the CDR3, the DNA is TGTGCCAGCAGCCAAGGGGGCGCAGATGAAAAACTGTTTTTT. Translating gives CASSQGGADEKLFF.

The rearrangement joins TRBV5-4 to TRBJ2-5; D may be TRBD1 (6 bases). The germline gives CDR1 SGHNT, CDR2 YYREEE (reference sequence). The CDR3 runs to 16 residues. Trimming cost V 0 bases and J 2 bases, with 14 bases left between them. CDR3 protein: CASSLGADSRQETQYF. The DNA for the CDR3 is TGTGCCAGCAGCTTGGGCGCGGACAGCAGGCAAGAGACCCAGTACTTC. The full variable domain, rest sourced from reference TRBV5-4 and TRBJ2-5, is ETGVTQSPTHLIKTRGQQVTLRCSSQSGHNTVSWYQQALGQGPQFIFQYYREEENGRGNFPPRFSGLQFPNYSSELNVNALELDDSALYLCASSLGADSRQETQYFGPGTRLLVL.

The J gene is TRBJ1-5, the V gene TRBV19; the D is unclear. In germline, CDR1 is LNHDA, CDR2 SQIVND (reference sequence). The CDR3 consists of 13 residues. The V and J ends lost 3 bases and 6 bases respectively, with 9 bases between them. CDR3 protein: CASSMKGVQPQHF. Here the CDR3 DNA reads TGTGCCAGTAGTATGAAAGGAGTTCAGCCCCAGCATTTT.

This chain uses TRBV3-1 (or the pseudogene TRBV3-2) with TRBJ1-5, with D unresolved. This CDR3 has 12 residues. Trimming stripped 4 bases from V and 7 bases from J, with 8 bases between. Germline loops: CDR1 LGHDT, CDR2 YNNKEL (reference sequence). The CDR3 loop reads CASSPGGQPQHF. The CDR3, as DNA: TGTGCCAGCAGCCCAGGAGGGCAGCCCCAGCATTTT.

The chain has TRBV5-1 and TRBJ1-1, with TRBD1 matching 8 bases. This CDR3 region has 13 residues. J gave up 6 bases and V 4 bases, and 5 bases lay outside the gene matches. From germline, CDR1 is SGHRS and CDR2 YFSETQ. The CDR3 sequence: CASSQGALAEAFF. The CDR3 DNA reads TGCGCCAGCAGCCAGGGGGCGCTAGCTGAAGCTTTCTTT.

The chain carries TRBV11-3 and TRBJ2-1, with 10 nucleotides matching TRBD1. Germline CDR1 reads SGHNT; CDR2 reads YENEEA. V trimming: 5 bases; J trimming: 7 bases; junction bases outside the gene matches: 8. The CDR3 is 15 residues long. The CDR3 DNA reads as TGTGCCAGCAGCGACCTTATGGGACAGGGGAATGAGCAGTTCTTC. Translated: CASSDLMGQGNEQFF.